The 10 T cell receptor beta chains given below trace back to one sample, sequenced in a study of tumor-infiltrating lymphocytes in primary liver carcinoma. The study co-extracted DNA and RNA from roughly 20-30 mg of unsorted bulk tissue. Constant-region priming of roughly 0.45 ug total RNA yielded TCR beta cDNA. It was through three nested multiplex PCR rounds of slightly modified ARM-PCR that TCR beta libraries arose. The opening two PCR rounds, about 11 cycles each, paired TRBV1-TRBV30 forward primers with a C-beta reverse primer. One entry per CDR3 protein results from TCRdb running MiXCR on the multiplex PCR reads. The sample includes around 80,000 distinct CDR3 sequences, more than 65% seen only once; the top ten take just under 20%. The sequenced sample was liver tumor tissue from sampling region 1. Indicated subset: tumor region T1, superior pole. Receptors were obtained from a man aged 40-49 years with primary liver carcinoma and hepatitis B virus infection.

This chain uses TRBV6-1 with TRBJ1-6, with 9 bases that match TRBD1. Germline CDR1 is MNHNS and CDR2 is SASEGT. The CDR3 spans 15 residues. CDR3 bases: TGTGTCAACAGAGGACAGGGGCCCAATAATTCACCCCTCCACTTT. It specifies CVNRGQGPNNSPLHF.

For this clonotype: At one end, the junction sequence differs from germline, possibly due to a read error. The chain links TRBV4-1 to TRBJ1-2; 7 positions match TRBD1. Germline V gene sequence: CDR1 MGHRA, CDR2 YSYEKL. The CDR3 extends over 14 amino acids. The CDR3 is CASSTTGEGYGYAF. The CDR3 DNA follows: TGCGCCAGCAGCACCACAGGGGAGGGCTATGGTTACGCCTTC.

This chain links TRBV5-5 with TRBJ2-7, with 9 bases aligning to TRBD2. The CDR3 length is 14 residues. J gave up 3 bases and V 2 bases, and 3 bases lay outside the gene matches. CDR1 SGHKS and CDR2 YYEKEE come from the germline V gene (reference sequence). CDR3 residues: CASSFTSGYYEQYF. The CDR3 region has the DNA TGTGCCAGCAGCTTTACTAGCGGGTACTACGAGCAGTACTTC. Full variable domain (rest looked up from reference TRBV5-5 and TRBJ2-7): DAGVTQSPTHLIKTRGQQVTLRCSPISGHKSVSWYQQVLGQGPQFIFQYYEKEERGRGNFPDRFSARQFPNYSSELNVNALLLGDSALYLCASSFTSGYYEQYFGPGTRLTVT.

The rearrangement uses TRBV29-1 and TRBJ2-7; the D gene is possibly TRBD1 (5 bases). Trimming left V 7 bases short and J 4 bases short, with 14 bases between. The germline gives CDR1 SQVTM, CDR2 ANQGSEA. This CDR3 spans 12 amino acids. This chain's CDR3 is CSAADNRYEQYF. DNA for the CDR3: TGCAGCGCTGCGGACAATCGTTACGAGCAGTACTTC.

On this clonotype: A much larger clone sits a single nucleotide away, making a read error possible. The chain couples TRBV5-4 to TRBJ2-3; 10 nucleotides line up with TRBD2. Germline CDR1 reads SGHNT; CDR2 reads YYREEE (reference sequence). The CDR3 has 17 residues. The trim removed 4 bases at V and 3 bases at J, leaving 11 bases unmatched. The CDR3 bases are TGTGCCAGCAGCATGGTGCTAGCGGGAGAGGCGACAGATACGCAGTATTTT. It translates to CASSMVLAGEATDTQYF.

This clonotype was seen only a few times. In nucleotides, the CDR3 is TGTGCCAGCAGCTTGACCAAGGCCGGGGAGCTGTTTTTT. Its translation is CASSLTKAGELFF. The rearrangement joins TRBV7-3 to TRBJ2-2; D gene ambiguous. This CDR3 contains 13 residues. CDR1 SGHTA and CDR2 FQGTGA come from the germline V gene. Trimming left V 3 bases short and J 6 bases short, with 8 bases between. The full variable domain, its missing parts supplied by reference TRBV7-3 and TRBJ2-2, is GAGVSQTPSNKVTEKGKYVELRCDPISGHTALYWYRQSLGQGPEFLIYFQGTGAADDSGLPNDRFFAVRPEGSVSTLKIQRTERGDSAVYLCASSLTKAGELFFGEGSRLTVL.

DNA for the CDR3: TGCGCCAGCAGCCAAGATACCCAGGGGCGGTCGCTCTTTTTT. Translated, it gives CASSQDTQGRSLFF. The V and J genes are TRBV4-1 and TRBJ1-4; a possible D gene is TRBD1 (6 bases). Germline V lookup: CDR1 MGHRA, CDR2 YSYEKL. The CDR3 is 14 amino acids. The V end was cut by 0 bases, the J end by 17 bases, with 19 bases between.

This clonotype was seen repeatedly, ten times or more. This sequence joins TRBV5-5 and TRBJ1-6, with unresolved D. With 0 bases removed from V and 0 bases from J, the gap between germline ends came to 10 bases. Germline V gene sequence: CDR1 SGHKS, CDR2 YYEKEE (reference sequence). The CDR3 has 17 amino acids. The CDR3: CASSLGGRSSYNSPLHF. In nucleotides, the CDR3 is TGTGCCAGCAGCTTGGGGGGTAGGAGCTCCTATAATTCACCCCTCCACTTT.

Remarks on this clonotype: Germline is not matched at one junction end, which may reflect a read error. The chain couples TRBV11-2 to TRBJ2-5, with D possibly matching TRBD2 (6 bases). This CDR3 spans 16 amino acids. Germline V CDR1 and CDR2: SGHAT, FQNNGV. The CDR3 here is CARSLESSGPGETQYF. In DNA form, the CDR3 reads TGCGCCAGGAGCTTAGAGAGTAGCGGCCCGGGGGAGACCCAGTACTTC.

The chain uses TRBV6-6 and TRBJ2-7; 10 bases align to TRBD2. With 9 bases clipped from V and 12 bases from J, the junction kept 23 bases outside the gene matches. Per germline, CDR1 MNHNY and CDR2 SVGAGI (reference sequence). This CDR3 comprises 16 residues. CDR3 residues: CASAWSSGRGAYEWYF. CDR3 in DNA: TGTGCCAGTGCCTGGTCAAGCGGGAGGGGGGCCTACGAGTGGTACTTC.